The clone carrying this T cell receptor (beta chain) was found many times. Its antigen remains unknown. The sample belongs to a study of T cells in Graves' hyperthyroidism and ophthalmopathy. The study's findings and limits: Most thyroid clonotypes expanded above 0.001 were also detected in blood. Ophthalmopathy prediction by the model preceded onset by a median roughly 6 months.

Using RNA transcripts as the source, TCR beta CDR3 regions were amplified. The TCR CDR3 first-round RT-PCR relied on the HTBI primer set. TCRdb re-analysed the multiplex PCR reads in MiXCR, keeping a single row per CDR3 protein. The sample has hundreds of thousands of distinct CDR3 sequences, about 19% seen once. Participants, patients aged 18 to 65, had newly diagnosed hyperthyroidism with a duration under 2 months. Patients were excluded because of uncontrolled infection, other autoimmune disease, pregnancy or lactation. The sample consisted of blood. The origin of this receptor is a woman aged 18-29 years with Graves' hyperthyroidism.

The CDR3 nucleotides are TGTGCCAGCAGCTCTCGACTGCACCCCTACTACGAGCAGTACTTC. Residues: CASSSRLHPYYEQYF. The chain has TRBV11-2 and TRBJ2-7; D is uncertain. The germline gives CDR1 SGHAT, CDR2 FQNNGV. Trimming stripped 4 bases from V and 3 bases from J, with 16 bases between. This CDR3 comprises 15 residues.